Reported below is one T cell receptor beta chain. The PCR had 60 Vbeta and 13 Jbeta primers. Produced via immunoSEQ multiplex PCR; TCRdb's table is partial and in-frame only. Seen here are around 120,000 clones, about 80% observed once, and the top ten hold under 9.5%. These data belong to a study of cytomegalovirus exposure and HLA in healthy donors. There are 15 residues in the CDR3. Per germline, CDR1 MRHNA and CDR2 SNTAGT. J gave up 6 bases and V 0 bases, and 4 bases lay outside the gene matches. The origin of this receptor is a woman aged 45-65 years in good health and CMV-seropositive. The specimen was PBMCs. This rearrangement joins TRBV6-4 to TRBJ2-1, with 8 bases identical to TRBD2. Here the CDR3 reads CASSDSISGSNEQFF. CDR3 DNA sequence: TGTGCCAGCAGTGACTCTATCAGCGGGAGCAATGAGCAGTTCTTC.